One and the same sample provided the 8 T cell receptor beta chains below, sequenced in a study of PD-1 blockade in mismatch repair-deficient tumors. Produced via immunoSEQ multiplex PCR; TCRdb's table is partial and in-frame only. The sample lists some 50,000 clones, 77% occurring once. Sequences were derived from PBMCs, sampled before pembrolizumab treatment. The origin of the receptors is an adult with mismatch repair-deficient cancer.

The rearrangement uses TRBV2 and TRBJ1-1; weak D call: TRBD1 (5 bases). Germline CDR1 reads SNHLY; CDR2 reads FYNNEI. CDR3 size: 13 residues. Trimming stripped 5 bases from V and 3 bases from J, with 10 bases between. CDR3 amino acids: CASSRDSYTEAFF. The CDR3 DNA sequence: TGTGCCAGCAGTCGCGACAGCTACACTGAAGCTTTCTTT.

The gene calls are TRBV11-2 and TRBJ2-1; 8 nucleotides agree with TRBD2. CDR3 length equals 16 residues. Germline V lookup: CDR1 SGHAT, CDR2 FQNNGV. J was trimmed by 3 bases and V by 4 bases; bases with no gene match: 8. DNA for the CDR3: TGTGCCAGCAGCTCGGGACTAGAGAGGGGCTACAATGAGCAGTTCTTC. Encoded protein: CASSSGLERGYNEQFF.

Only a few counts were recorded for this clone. DNA of the CDR3: TGTGCCAGCAGTTACCCGGGGGCCTACGAGCAGTACTTC. This translates into CASSYPGAYEQYF. The chain uses TRBV6-5 and TRBJ2-7; D is possibly TRBD2 (6 bases). The CDR3 has 13 residues. The V gene lost 2 bases and the J gene lost 2 bases, with 7 bases spanning the gap. Germline V gene sequence: CDR1 MNHEY, CDR2 SVGAGI.

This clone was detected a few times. CDR3 nucleotides: TGTGCCAGCAGCCTCGAGGGCTCCTACGAGCAGTACTTC. Protein: CASSLEGSYEQYF. The chain is built from TRBV6-6 and TRBJ2-7; tentative D call: TRBD2 (5 bases). The CDR3 sequence is 13 residues long. The germline V gene encodes CDR1 MNHNY and CDR2 SVGAGI (reference sequence). The V end lost 6 bases, the J end lost 0 bases, and 9 bases lay between the germline ends.

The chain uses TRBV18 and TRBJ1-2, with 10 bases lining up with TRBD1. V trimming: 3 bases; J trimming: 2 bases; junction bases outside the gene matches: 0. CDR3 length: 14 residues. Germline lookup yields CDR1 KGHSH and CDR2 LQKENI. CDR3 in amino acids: CASSPGQGNYGYTF. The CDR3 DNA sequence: TGTGCCAGCTCACCGGGACAGGGGAACTATGGCTACACCTTC.

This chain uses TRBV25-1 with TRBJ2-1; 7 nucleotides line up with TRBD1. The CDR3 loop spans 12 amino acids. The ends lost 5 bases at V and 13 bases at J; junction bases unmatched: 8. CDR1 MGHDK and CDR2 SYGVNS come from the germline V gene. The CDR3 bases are TGTGCCAGCAGTACAAGGGACAGCGAACAGTTCTTC. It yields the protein CASSTRDSEQFF. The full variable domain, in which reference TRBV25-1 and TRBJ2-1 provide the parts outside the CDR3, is EADIYQTPRYLVIGTGKKITLECSQTMGHDKMYWYQQDPGMELHLIHYSYGVNSTEKGDLSSESTVSRIRTEHFPLTLESARPSHTSQYLCASSTRDSEQFFGPGTRLTVL.

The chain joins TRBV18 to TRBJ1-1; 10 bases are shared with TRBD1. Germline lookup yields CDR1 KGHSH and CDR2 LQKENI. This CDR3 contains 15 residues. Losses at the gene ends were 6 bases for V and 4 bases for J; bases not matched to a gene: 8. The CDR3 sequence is CASSLSGQGITEAFF. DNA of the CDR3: TGTGCCAGCTCGTTATCGGGACAGGGGATCACTGAAGCTTTCTTT.

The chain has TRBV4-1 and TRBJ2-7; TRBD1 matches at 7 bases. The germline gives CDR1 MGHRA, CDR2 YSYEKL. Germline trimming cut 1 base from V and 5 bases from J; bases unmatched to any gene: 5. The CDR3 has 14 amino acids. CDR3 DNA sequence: TGCGCCAGCAGCCAAGGACAGGGCTTCGACGAGCAGTACTTC. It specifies CASSQGQGFDEQYF.